This entry concerns a single T cell receptor (beta chain). As yet, its antigen is unknown. The data were obtained in a study of monozygotic twins with inflammatory bowel disease. Study results and limitations: Support for any single strong IBD-associated signal or clonotype was not found.

The RNA usage for each TCR library was approximately 3,500 ng of total RNA. TCRdb reprocessed the 5' RACE reads; each CDR3 protein has one entry and no DNA is given. This sample's table reports 85,000 to 110,000 distinct CDR3 sequences. Germline CDR1 DFQATT, CDR2 SNEGSKA (reference sequence). This CDR3 comprises 13 residues. This sequence joins TRBV20-1 and TRBJ2-7. This TCR was sampled from a human donor with ulcerative colitis or Crohn's disease, or a healthy co-twin of an affected twin (not recorded which). The sample taken for sequencing was blood. CDR3 region: CSARAAGLHEQYF.